These 15 T cell receptor beta chains came from one sample sequenced in a study of graft-versus-host responses after intestinal transplantation. Some clones are missing from TCRdb's copy, which holds only in-frame ones; the method was immunoSEQ multiplex PCR. Of more than 90,000 clones detected, 85% to 95% appear once; the ten largest clones hold approximately 1.2%. These receptors' targets are unknown. This specimen consisted of unstimulated CD8+ T cells sorted from spleen or lymph node cells, obtained before transplant. These receptors were obtained from a human donor who was the organ donor for an intestinal transplant.

This chain joins TRBV9 and TRBJ2-5; the match to TRBD2 covers 8 bases. Germline CDR1 and CDR2: SGDLS and YYNGEE. Unmatched junction bases numbered 9, after V lost 3 bases and J lost 5 bases. The CDR3 runs 15 residues. CDR3 in DNA: TGTGCCAGCAGCGGAACAGGTGGCGGGGGGGAGACCCAGTACTTC. Protein sequence: CASSGTGGGGETQYF.

The chain has TRBV5-8 and TRBJ2-1; TRBD2 matches at 9 bases. The CDR3 is 14 residues long. V lost 0 bases and J lost 9; bases outside the gene matches: 4. The germline CDR1 and CDR2 sequences are SGHTS and YDEGEE. CDR3 sequence: CASSLASGTGEQFF. Here the CDR3 DNA reads TGTGCCAGCAGCTTGGCTAGCGGGACCGGTGAGCAGTTCTTC.

The rearrangement links TRBV5-5 to TRBJ2-7, with 7 bases fitting TRBD2. Germline loops: CDR1 SGHKS, CDR2 YYEKEE (reference sequence). With 3 bases clipped from V and 0 bases from J, the junction kept 9 bases outside the gene matches. The CDR3 length is 16 residues. The CDR3 DNA reads as TGTGCCAGCAGCTGGGGGAGGGCCAGGAGCTCCTACGAGCAGTACTTC. Protein sequence: CASSWGRARSSYEQYF.

V and J are TRBV10-2 and TRBJ2-7; D unresolved. With 0 bases removed from V and 2 bases from J, the gap between germline ends came to 8 bases. This CDR3 is 14 amino acids long. The germline V gene encodes CDR1 WSHSY and CDR2 SAAADI. DNA for the CDR3: TGCGCCAGCAGTGAGTCCGGGTTAACCTACGAGCAGTACTTC. Amino acid sequence: CASSESGLTYEQYF.

The chain couples TRBV30 to TRBJ2-3; D could derive from TRBD1 or TRBD2 (5 bases each). Trimming took off 0 bases at V and 2 bases at J, with 9 bases between the two ends. Germline assignment: CDR1 GTSNPN and CDR2 SVGIG (reference sequence). The CDR3 spans 14 residues. CDR3 sequence (DNA): TGTGCCTGGAGTGTGGGGACGGCCACAGATACGCAGTATTTT. Residues: CAWSVGTATDTQYF. Drawing the rest from reference TRBV30 and TRBJ2-3, the complete variable domain is SQTIHQWPATLVQPVGSPLSLECTVEGTSNPNLYWYRQAAGRGLQLLFYSVGIGQISSEVPQNLSASRPQDRQFILSSKKLLLSDSGFYLCAWSVGTATDTQYFGPGTRLTVL.

This clone was recorded only once. This chain links TRBV19 with TRBJ2-7; no clear D gene. Trimming stripped 1 base from V and 2 bases from J, with 9 bases between. From germline, CDR1 is LNHDA and CDR2 SQIVND (reference sequence). The CDR3 length is 14 residues. CDR3: CASSIVDAAYEQYF. The CDR3 DNA is TGTGCCAGTAGTATAGTCGACGCCGCCTACGAGCAGTACTTC.

The rearrangement joins TRBV7-9 to TRBJ2-7; 7 bases agree with TRBD2. The germline gives CDR1 SEHNR, CDR2 FQNEAQ (reference sequence). J lost 5 bases, V lost 5 bases, and 9 bases had no gene match. The CDR3 runs to 14 residues. The CDR3 reads CASSHRLGGNEQYF. The CDR3 DNA reads TGTGCCAGCAGCCACCGTCTGGGGGGGAACGAGCAGTACTTC. Full variable domain (remainder filled in from reference TRBV7-9 and TRBJ2-7): DTGVSQNPRHKITKRGQNVTFRCDPISEHNRLYWYRQTLGQGPEFLTYFQNEAQLEKSRLLSDRFSAERPKGSFSTLEIQRTEQGDSAMYLCASSHRLGGNEQYFGPGTRLTVT.

The chain recombines TRBV4-2 with TRBJ2-1; 8 bases map to TRBD2. The length of the CDR3 is 15 residues. Germline CDR1 LGHNA, CDR2 YNFKEQ. The V gene end was trimmed by 4 bases and the J gene end by 5 bases; junction bases not matched to a gene: 7. CDR3: CASSPSGGRDNEQFF. CDR3 nucleotide sequence: TGTGCCAGCAGCCCATCGGGGGGGAGGGACAATGAGCAGTTCTTC.

DNA for the CDR3: TGTGCCAGCAGGACAGACAGGGTCCTGGGAGCTTTCTTT. Translated, it gives CASRTDRVLGAFF. The V and J genes are TRBV6-1 and TRBJ1-1; TRBD1 aligns across 7 bases. J was trimmed by 10 bases and V by 6 bases; bases with no gene match: 11. The CDR3 length is 13 residues. Germline V gene lookup returns CDR1 MNHNS and CDR2 SASEGT.

V usage is TRBV7-9 and J usage is TRBJ2-1; D unresolved. The CDR3 has 17 residues. With 5 bases removed from V and 0 bases from J, the gap between germline ends came to 17 bases. CDR1 and CDR2 from the germline V gene are SEHNR and FQNEAQ (reference sequence). The CDR3 here is CASSPLTSASSYNEQFF. The CDR3 DNA reads TGTGCCAGCAGCCCCCTCACGAGCGCTTCCTCCTACAATGAGCAGTTCTTC.

This clone turned up a few times. V and J are TRBV10-3 and TRBJ1-2; 9 bases fit TRBD1. The length of the CDR3 is 13 residues. The V gene's germline CDR1 is ENHRY and CDR2 SYGVKD. With V trimmed by 6 bases and J by 8 bases, 7 bases remained unmatched. CDR3 sequence (DNA): TGTGCCATCAGGAGGGACAGGGAGGGAGGCTACACCTTC. Protein sequence: CAIRRDREGGYTF.

The gene calls are TRBV18 and TRBJ2-7; 8 bases line up with TRBD1. The J segment lost 0 bases and the V segment lost 3 bases, leaving 1 base of the junction unmatched. Per germline, CDR1 KGHSH and CDR2 LQKENI. The CDR3 loop spans 14 amino acids. The CDR3 is CASSPGTGSYEQYF. CDR3 DNA: TGTGCCAGCTCACCCGGGACAGGCTCCTACGAGCAGTACTTC.

J is TRBJ1-5 and V is TRBV27; possible D gene TRBD1, 6 bases. Looked up from germline, CDR1 is MNHEY and CDR2 is SMNVEV (reference sequence). The V end was cut by 8 bases, the J end by 0 bases, with 11 bases between. CDR3 length: 14 residues. As DNA, the CDR3 is TGTGCCAGCTCCCAGGGGTATAGCAATCAGCCCCAGCATTTT. Residues: CASSQGYSNQPQHF.

The V call is TRBV27, the J call TRBJ1-1, with a possible D match to TRBD1 (6 bases). Germline CDR1 MNHEY, CDR2 SMNVEV (reference sequence). V was cut by 0 bases and J by 11 bases, with 16 bases left in between. The CDR3 is 14 residues long. The CDR3 DNA is TGTGCCAGCAGTTTATCTGGGGCAGGGGAGGAGGCTTTCTTT. It translates to CASSLSGAGEEAFF.

The gene calls are TRBV2 and TRBJ2-1, with 9 positions matching TRBD2. This CDR3 region has 14 residues. CDR1 and CDR2 from the germline V gene are SNHLY and FYNNEI. After removal of 6 bases from V and 4 bases from J, the junction contained 4 bases not matched to a gene. The CDR3, as DNA: TGTGCCAGCAGGAGTAGCGGGAGTTACAATGAGCAGTTCTTC. Translating gives CASRSSGSYNEQFF. Drawing the rest from reference TRBV2 and TRBJ2-1, the complete variable domain is EPEVTQTPSHQVTQMGQEVILRCVPISNHLYFYWYRQILGQKVEFLVSFYNNEISEKSEIFDDQFSVERPDGSNFTLKIRSTKLEDSAMYFCASRSSGSYNEQFFGPGTRLTVL.